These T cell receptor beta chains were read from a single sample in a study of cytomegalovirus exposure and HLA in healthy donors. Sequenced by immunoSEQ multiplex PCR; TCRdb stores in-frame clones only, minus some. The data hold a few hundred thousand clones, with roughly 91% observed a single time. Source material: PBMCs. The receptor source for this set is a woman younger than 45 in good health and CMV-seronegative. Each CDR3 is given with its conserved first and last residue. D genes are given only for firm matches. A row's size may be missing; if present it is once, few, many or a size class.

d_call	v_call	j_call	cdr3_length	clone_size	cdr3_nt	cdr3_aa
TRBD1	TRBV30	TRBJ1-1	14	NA	TGTGCCTGGAGAGGAGGCCAGGGGGCCCTGAAAGCTTTCTTT	CAWRGGQGALKAFF
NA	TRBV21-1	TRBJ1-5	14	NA	TGTGCCAGCACCAACCAGGGGGCGTATCAGCCCCAGCATTTT	CASTNQGAYQPQHF
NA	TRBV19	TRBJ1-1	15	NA	TGTGCCAGTACCCTAATGGAGGGCAAGAACACTGAAGCTTTCTTT	CASTLMEGKNTEAFF
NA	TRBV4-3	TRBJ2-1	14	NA	TGCGCCAGCAGCCAAGAATCAGACCACAATGAGCAGTTCTTC	CASSQESDHNEQFF
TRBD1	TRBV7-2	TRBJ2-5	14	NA	TGTGCCAGCAGCTCAGACAGGGTCCAAGAGACCCAGTACTTC	CASSSDRVQETQYF
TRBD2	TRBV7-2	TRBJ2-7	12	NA	TGTGCCAGCAGCTCGGGGGGTCACGAGCAGTACTTC	CASSSGGHEQYF
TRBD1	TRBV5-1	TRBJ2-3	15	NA	TGCGCCAGCAGGCGGAGGACAGGAGACACAGATACGCAGTATTTT	CASRRRTGDTDTQYF
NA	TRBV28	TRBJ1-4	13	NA	TGTGCCAGCAGTCGGGGGGGCAACGAAAAACTGTTTTTT	CASSRGGNEKLFF
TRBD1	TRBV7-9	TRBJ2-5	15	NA	TGTGCCAGCAGCTTATGGGCAGGGGGCTTAGAGACCCAGTACTTC	CASSLWAGGLETQYF
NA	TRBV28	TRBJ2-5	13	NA	TGTGCCAGCAGTTTATCAGGAGAAGAGACCCAGTACTTC	CASSLSGEETQYF
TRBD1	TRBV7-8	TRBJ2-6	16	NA	TGTGCCAGCAGCAGACAGGGTCAACCTGGGGCCAACGTCCTGACTTTC	CASSRQGQPGANVLTF
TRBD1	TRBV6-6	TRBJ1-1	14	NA	TGTGCCAGCAGTTATTCCGGAAGGACAGGTCGAGCTTTCTTT	CASSYSGRTGRAFF
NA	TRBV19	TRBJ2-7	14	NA	TGTGCCAGTAGTATAATACGGGGCGCCTACGAGCAGTACTTC	CASSIIRGAYEQYF
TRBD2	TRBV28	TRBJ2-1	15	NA	TGTGCCACCGAAATCTCTAGCGGGAGGTCAAGTGAGCAGTTCTTC	CATEISSGRSSEQFF
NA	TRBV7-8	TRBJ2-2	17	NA	TGTGCCAGTAGGAACTCCCGGGAGTACACGAACACCGGGGAGCTGTTTTTT	CASRNSREYTNTGELFF
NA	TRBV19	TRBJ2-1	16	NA	TGTGCCAGTAGTATAGTTCAGATAAGCTCCTACAATGAGCAGTTCTTC	CASSIVQISSYNEQFF
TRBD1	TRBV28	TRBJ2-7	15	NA	TGTGCCAGCAGTTTAGTGGCAGGGGGTTCCTACGAGCAGTACTTC	CASSLVAGGSYEQYF
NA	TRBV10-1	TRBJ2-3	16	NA	TGCGCCAGCAGTCCTTTTCGGGCGGTCCGCACAGATACGCAGTATTTT	CASSPFRAVRTDTQYF
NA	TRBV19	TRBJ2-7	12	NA	TGTGCCAGTATGGGGGCAGATTACGAGCAGTACTTC	CASMGADYEQYF
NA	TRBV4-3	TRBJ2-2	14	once	TGCGCCAGCAGCCAACCCGCAGACACCGGGGAGCTGTTTTTT	CASSQPADTGELFF